This passage covers 7 T cell receptor beta chains from one sample sequenced in a study of cytomegalovirus exposure and HLA in healthy donors. A multiplex PCR was run with 60 Vbeta primers and 13 Jbeta primers. Method: immunoSEQ multiplex PCR; TCRdb's copy keeps in-frame clones and lacks some. The sample has 150,000 to 180,000 clones, 65% to 80% seen once. The sample comprised PBMCs. The source is a man between 18 and 35 years old in good health and CMV-seronegative.

The chain combines TRBV11-2 with TRBJ2-3, with 10 bases aligning to TRBD2. Trimming cost V 7 bases and J 4 bases; bases outside gene matches: 5. The CDR3 loop spans 14 amino acids. Germline CDR1 and CDR2: SGHAT and FQNNGV. CDR3 in amino acids: CASNVAGGADTQYF. CDR3 sequence (DNA): TGTGCCAGCAACGTAGCGGGGGGAGCAGATACGCAGTATTTT.

The gene calls are TRBV30 and TRBJ2-2; D perhaps matches TRBD1 (6 bases). The CDR3 consists of 13 residues. Between the trimmed V and J ends, which lost 2 bases and 7 bases, there was a span of 11 bases. Per germline, CDR1 GTSNPN and CDR2 SVGIG (reference sequence). The chain's CDR3 is CAWSQGLGGELFF. The CDR3 DNA reads TGTGCCTGGAGTCAGGGGCTCGGCGGGGAGCTGTTTTTT.

The chain joins TRBV7-6 to TRBJ2-3; 8 nucleotides agree with TRBD2. The CDR3 has 17 amino acids. V lost 4 bases to trimming and J lost 0 bases; unmatched junction nucleotides: 9. From germline, CDR1 is SGHVS and CDR2 FNYEAQ. The CDR3 DNA follows: TGTGCCAGCAGCTACACGGGGGGGATCGGAAGCACAGATACGCAGTATTTT. This translates into CASSYTGGIGSTDTQYF.

CDR3 nucleotide sequence: TGTGCCAGCAGTTTCCGGGACAGGGTGGCCGGGGAGCTGTTTTTT. Protein sequence: CASSFRDRVAGELFF. The J gene is TRBJ2-2, the V gene TRBV27; 9 positions match TRBD1. This CDR3 has 15 amino acids. Germline V gives CDR1 MNHEY, CDR2 SMNVEV (reference sequence). With 3 bases clipped from V and 6 bases from J, the junction kept 5 bases outside the gene matches.

This clone was counted a few times. J is TRBJ2-2 and V is TRBV5-4; D gene unclear. Trimming removed 4 bases at V and 7 bases at J, with 11 bases between. Germline V CDR1 and CDR2: SGHNT, YYREEE (reference sequence). CDR3 length: 13 amino acids. In DNA form, the CDR3 reads TGTGCCAGCAGCCCCCACCCAGGCGGGGAGCTGTTTTTT. Its protein product is CASSPHPGGELFF.

The J gene is TRBJ2-1, the V gene TRBV2; 9 bases match TRBD1. The CDR3 covers 14 residues. Germline CDR1 is SNHLY and CDR2 is FYNNEI. V lost 3 bases and J lost 4; bases outside the gene matches: 1. CDR3 coding DNA: TGTGCCAGCAGTGACGGGACAGGGTACAATGAGCAGTTCTTC. As protein: CASSDGTGYNEQFF.

This clone was detected a few times. The chain recombines TRBV5-6 with TRBJ2-3; 12 nucleotides agree with TRBD2. This CDR3 comprises 19 residues. After removal of 4 bases from V and 0 bases from J, the junction contained 12 bases not matched to a gene. Germline V gene lookup returns CDR1 SGHDT and CDR2 YYEEEE. In DNA form, the CDR3 reads TGTGCCAGCAGCCAAGATCCAACTAGCGGGGGGCCAAGCACAGATACGCAGTATTTT. Translated, it gives CASSQDPTSGGPSTDTQYF.